This entry concerns a single TCR beta chain. Its target is not known. These data belong to a study of T cell responses to AZD1222 COVID-19 vaccine. Overall study findings and caveats: Among spike-specific TCRs, nearly half reportedly target unmutated variant regions. Donors, mostly white British, included more females; clonal diversity was possibly underestimated.

In germline, CDR1 is SEHNR, CDR2 FQNEAQ (reference sequence). The V gene lost 5 bases and the J gene lost 5 bases, with 21 bases spanning the gap. The CDR3 covers 16 residues. Sequencing was performed with immunoSEQ multiplex PCR; in TCRdb, only in-frame clones are kept and a portion is missing. The table has roughly 140,000 clones, approximately 93% seen once. The source is an adult who had recovered from COVID-19. The source material was peripheral blood, sampled after recovery from COVID-19. The rearrangement uses TRBV7-9 and TRBJ1-1; no clear D gene. The CDR3 is CASSPYGASDSTEAFF. In DNA form, the CDR3 reads TGTGCCAGCAGCCCATACGGCGCTTCGGATTCAACTGAAGCTTTCTTT.